This T cell receptor beta chain was recovered during a study of response to subunit inactivated influenza vaccine. Broader study findings: That few new T cells are recruited by each seasonal influenza vaccination was the authors' suggestion.

CDR3 size: 12 residues. Trimming at V came to 6 bases and at J to 6 bases, leaving 4 bases not matched to a gene. Per the germline V gene, CDR1 is DFQATT and CDR2 is SNEGSKA (reference sequence). In regard to this clonotype: The antigen remains undetermined.

TCRdb ran MiXCR on the RT-PCR reads and lists one entry per CDR3 protein. Of just under 550,000 distinct CDR3 sequences listed, 20% to 25% are singletons. In addition, the sample was reused for a study of T cells expressing NK-cell markers. Turning to that study: TCR beta libraries carry UMIs added by 5'RACE template switching. Sorted CD3+CD56-NKG2C+, CD3+CD56+NKG2C+ and CD3+CD56+NKG2C- T cells supplied the TCR beta repertoires. There were a handful of donors in whom these clonotypes also led the CD3+CD56-NKG2C+ fraction.

The sample consisted of CD4+ T cells sorted from PBMCs, taken about 13 days after vaccination. This TCR was sampled from a man aged 50 or older who received an inactivated influenza vaccine. The chain is built from TRBV20-1 and TRBJ1-4; the match to TRBD1 covers 7 bases. The CDR3 loop is CSARQGDEKLFF. DNA of the CDR3: TGCAGTGCCAGACAGGGTGATGAAAAACTGTTTTTT.